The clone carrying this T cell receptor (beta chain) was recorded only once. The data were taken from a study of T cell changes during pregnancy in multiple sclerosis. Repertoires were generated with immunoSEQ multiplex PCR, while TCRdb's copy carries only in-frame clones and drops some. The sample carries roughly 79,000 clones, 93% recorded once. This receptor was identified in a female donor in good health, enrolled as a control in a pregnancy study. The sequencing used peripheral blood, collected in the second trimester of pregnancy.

This CDR3 is CASSTPGESGNTIYF. CDR3 nucleotide sequence: TGTGCCAGCAGCACGCCGGGGGAATCTGGAAACACCATATATTTT. The V gene is TRBV5-4, the J gene TRBJ1-3, with D maybe TRBD1 (5 bases). The CDR3 sequence is 15 residues long. Trimming removed 4 bases at V and 1 base at J, with 12 bases between. CDR1 and CDR2 (germline): SGHNT, YYREEE (reference sequence).